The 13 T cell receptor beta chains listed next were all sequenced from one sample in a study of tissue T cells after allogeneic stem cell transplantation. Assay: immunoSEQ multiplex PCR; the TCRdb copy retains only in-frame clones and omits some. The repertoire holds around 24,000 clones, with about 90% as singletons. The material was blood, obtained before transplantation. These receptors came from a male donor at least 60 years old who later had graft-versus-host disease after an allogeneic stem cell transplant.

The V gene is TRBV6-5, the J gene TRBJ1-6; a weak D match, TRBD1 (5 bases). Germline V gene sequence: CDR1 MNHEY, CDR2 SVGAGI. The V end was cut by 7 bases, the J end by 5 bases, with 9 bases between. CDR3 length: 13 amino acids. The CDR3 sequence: CASTPGNNSPLHF. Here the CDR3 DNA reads TGTGCCAGCACTCCAGGGAATAATTCACCCCTCCACTTT.

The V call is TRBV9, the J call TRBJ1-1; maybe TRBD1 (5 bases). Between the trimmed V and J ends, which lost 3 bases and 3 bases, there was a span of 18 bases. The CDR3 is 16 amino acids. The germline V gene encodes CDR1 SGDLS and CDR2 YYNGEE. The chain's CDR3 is CASSASATESYTEAFF. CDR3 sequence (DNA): TGTGCCAGCAGCGCTTCGGCGACAGAGAGTTACACTGAAGCTTTCTTT.

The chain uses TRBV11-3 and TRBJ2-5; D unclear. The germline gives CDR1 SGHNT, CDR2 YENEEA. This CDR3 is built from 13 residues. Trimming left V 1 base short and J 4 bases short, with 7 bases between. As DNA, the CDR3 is TGTGCCAGCAGCTTAGGGCAGTCAGAGACCCAGTACTTC. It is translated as CASSLGQSETQYF. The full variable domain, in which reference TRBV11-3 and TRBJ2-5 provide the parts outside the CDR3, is EAGVVQSPRYKIIEKKQPVAFWCNPISGHNTLYWYLQNLGQGPELLIRYENEEAVDDSQLPKDRFSAERLKGVDSTLKIQPAELGDSAVYLCASSLGQSETQYFGPGTRLLVL.

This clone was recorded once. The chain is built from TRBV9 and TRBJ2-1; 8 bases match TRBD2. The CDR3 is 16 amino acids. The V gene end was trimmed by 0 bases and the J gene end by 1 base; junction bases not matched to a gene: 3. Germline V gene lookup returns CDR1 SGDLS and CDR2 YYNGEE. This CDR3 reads CASSVEGGGSYNEQFF. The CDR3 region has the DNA TGTGCCAGCAGCGTAGAAGGCGGGGGGTCCTACAATGAGCAGTTCTTC.

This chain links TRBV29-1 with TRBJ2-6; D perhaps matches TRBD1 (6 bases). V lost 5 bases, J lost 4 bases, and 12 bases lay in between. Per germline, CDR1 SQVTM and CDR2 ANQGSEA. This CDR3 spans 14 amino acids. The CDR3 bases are TGCAGCGTTACAGGGTGGGAAGGGGCCAACGTCCTGACTTTC. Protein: CSVTGWEGANVLTF.

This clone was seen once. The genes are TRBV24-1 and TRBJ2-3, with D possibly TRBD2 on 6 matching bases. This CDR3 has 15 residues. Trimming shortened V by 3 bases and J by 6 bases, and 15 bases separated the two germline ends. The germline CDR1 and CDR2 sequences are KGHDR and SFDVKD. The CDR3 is CATSDAGLTRDTQYF. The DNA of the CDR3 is TGTGCCACCAGTGATGCGGGACTCACCAGGGATACGCAGTATTTT.

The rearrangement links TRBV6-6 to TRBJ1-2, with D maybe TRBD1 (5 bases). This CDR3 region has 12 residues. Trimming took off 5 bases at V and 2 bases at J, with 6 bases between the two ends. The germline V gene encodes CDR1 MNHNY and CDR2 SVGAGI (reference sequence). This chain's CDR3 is CASSPGNYGYTF. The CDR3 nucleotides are TGTGCCAGCAGTCCAGGGAACTATGGCTACACCTTC.

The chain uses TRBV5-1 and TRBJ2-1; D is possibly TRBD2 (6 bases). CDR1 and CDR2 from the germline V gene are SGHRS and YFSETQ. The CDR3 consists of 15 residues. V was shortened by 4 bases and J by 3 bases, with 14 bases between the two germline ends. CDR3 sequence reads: CASSPGGAYYNEQFF. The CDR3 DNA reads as TGCGCCAGCAGCCCGGGCGGGGCATACTACAATGAGCAGTTCTTC.

The CDR3: CASSLNIGEKLFF. CDR3 nucleotide sequence: TGTGCCAGCAGCTTGAATATCGGTGAAAAACTGTTTTTT. The chain carries TRBV5-6 and TRBJ1-4; D gene uncertain. The CDR3 has 13 residues. V lost 1 base to trimming and J lost 7 bases, with 8 bases between them. Per the germline V gene, CDR1 is SGHDT and CDR2 is YYEEEE.

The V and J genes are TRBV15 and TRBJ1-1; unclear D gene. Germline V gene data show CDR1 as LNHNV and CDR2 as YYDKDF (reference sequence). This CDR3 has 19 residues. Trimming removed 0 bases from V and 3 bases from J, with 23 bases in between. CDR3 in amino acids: CATSRDPTRGQISHTEAFF. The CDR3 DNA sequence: TGTGCCACCAGCAGAGATCCCACTCGCGGGCAGATATCCCACACTGAAGCTTTCTTT.

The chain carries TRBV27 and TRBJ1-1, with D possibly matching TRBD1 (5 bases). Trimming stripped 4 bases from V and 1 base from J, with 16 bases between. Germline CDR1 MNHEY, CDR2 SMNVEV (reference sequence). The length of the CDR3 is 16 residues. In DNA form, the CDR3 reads TGTGCCAGCAGTTCACTTCGAATAGGGGAGAACACTGAAGCTTTCTTT. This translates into CASSSLRIGENTEAFF.

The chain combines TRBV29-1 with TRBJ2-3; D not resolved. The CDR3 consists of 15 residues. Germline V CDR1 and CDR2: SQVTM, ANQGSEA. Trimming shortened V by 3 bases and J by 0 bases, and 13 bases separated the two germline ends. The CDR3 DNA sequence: TGCAGCGTTGAGTTTGGCGGCCTAAGCACAGATACGCAGTATTTT. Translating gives CSVEFGGLSTDTQYF.

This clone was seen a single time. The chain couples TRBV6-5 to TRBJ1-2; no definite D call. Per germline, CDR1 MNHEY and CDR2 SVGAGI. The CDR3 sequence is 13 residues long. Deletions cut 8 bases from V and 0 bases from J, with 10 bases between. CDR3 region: CASVLHTNYGYTF. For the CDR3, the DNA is TGTGCCAGCGTACTACATACTAACTATGGCTACACCTTC.